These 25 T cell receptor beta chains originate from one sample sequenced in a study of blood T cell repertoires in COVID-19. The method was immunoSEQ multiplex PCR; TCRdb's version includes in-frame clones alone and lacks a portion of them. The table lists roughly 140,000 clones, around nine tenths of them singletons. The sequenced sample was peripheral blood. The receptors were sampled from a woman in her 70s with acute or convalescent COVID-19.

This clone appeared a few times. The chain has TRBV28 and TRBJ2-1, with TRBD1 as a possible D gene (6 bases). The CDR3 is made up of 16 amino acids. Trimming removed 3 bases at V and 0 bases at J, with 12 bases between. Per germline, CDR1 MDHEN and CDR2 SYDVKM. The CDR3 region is CASSFRQVSSYNEQFF. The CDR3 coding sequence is TGTGCCAGCAGTTTCAGACAGGTGAGCTCCTACAATGAGCAGTTCTTC.

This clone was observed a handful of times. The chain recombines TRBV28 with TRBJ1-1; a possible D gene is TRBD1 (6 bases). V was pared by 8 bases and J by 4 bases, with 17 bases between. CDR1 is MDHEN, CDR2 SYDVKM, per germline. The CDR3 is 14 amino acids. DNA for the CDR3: TGTGCCAGCCGCTCGGGGGGCGCGGGCACTGAAGCTTTCTTT. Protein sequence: CASRSGGAGTEAFF.

In nucleotides, the CDR3 is TGTGCCAGCAGCCAACAGGTTTTCTCACCCCTCCACTTT. Translation: CASSQQVFSPLHF. The rearrangement joins TRBV3-1 (or the pseudogene TRBV3-2) to TRBJ1-6; D is unclear. V lost 2 bases to trimming and J lost 10 bases, with 9 bases between them. The CDR3 covers 13 residues. In germline, CDR1 is LGHDT, CDR2 YNNKEL (reference sequence).

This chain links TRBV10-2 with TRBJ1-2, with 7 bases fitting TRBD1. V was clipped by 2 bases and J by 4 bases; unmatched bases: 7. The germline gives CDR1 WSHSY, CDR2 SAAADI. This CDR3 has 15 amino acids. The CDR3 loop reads CASSESDREGYGYTF. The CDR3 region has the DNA TGCGCCAGCAGTGAGAGCGACAGGGAAGGCTATGGCTACACCTTC.

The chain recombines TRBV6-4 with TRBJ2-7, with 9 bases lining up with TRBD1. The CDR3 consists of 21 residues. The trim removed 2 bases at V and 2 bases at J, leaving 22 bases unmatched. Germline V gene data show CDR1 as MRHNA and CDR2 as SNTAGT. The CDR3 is CASSDPPKLRDREGQTYEQYV. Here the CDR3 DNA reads TGTGCCAGCAGTGACCCACCAAAATTACGGGACAGGGAAGGTCAGACCTACGAGCAGTACGTC.

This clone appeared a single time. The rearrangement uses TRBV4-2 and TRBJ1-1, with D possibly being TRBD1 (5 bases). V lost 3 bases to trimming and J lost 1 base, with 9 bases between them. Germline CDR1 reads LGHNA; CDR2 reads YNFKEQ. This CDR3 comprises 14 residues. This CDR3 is CASSHSTGNTEAFF. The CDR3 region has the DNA TGTGCCAGCAGCCATTCAACAGGGAACACTGAAGCTTTCTTT.

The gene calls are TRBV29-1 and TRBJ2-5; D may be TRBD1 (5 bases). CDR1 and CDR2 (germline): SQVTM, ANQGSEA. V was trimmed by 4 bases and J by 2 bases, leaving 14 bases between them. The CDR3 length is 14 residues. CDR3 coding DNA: TGCAGCGTTGTCCCCCGACAGTCACAAGAGACCCAGTACTTC. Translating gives CSVVPRQSQETQYF.

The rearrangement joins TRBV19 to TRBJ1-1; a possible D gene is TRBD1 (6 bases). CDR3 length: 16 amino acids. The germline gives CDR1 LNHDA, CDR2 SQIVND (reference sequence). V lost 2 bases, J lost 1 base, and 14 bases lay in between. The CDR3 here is CASSIRQVYPNTEAFF. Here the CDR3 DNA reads TGTGCCAGTAGTATACGACAGGTCTATCCGAACACTGAAGCTTTCTTT.

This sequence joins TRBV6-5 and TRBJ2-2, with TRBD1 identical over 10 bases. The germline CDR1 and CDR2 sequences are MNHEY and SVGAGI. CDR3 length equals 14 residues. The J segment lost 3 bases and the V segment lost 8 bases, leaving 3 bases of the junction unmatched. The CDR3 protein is CASLDRGHTGELFF. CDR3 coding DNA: TGTGCCAGCCTTGACAGGGGGCACACCGGGGAGCTGTTTTTT.

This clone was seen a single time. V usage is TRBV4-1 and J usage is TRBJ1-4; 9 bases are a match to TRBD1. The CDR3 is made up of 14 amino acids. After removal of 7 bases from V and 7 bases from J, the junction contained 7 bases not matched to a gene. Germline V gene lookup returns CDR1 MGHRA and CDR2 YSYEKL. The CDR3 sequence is CASTGTGRIEKLFF. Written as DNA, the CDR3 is TGCGCCAGCACCGGGACAGGGAGAATTGAAAAACTGTTTTTT.

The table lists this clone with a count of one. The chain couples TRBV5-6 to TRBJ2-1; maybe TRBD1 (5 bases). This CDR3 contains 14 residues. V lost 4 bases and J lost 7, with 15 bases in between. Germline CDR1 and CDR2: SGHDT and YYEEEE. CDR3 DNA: TGTGCCAGCAGCCCGTGGGGCAGGATAAATGAGCAGTTCTTC. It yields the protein CASSPWGRINEQFF.

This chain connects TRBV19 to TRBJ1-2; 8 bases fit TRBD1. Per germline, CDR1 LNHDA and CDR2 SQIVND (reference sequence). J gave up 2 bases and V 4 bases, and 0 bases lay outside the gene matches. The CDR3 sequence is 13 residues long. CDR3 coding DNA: TGTGCCAGTAGTAGGGACAGGAACTATGGCTACACCTTC. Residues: CASSRDRNYGYTF.

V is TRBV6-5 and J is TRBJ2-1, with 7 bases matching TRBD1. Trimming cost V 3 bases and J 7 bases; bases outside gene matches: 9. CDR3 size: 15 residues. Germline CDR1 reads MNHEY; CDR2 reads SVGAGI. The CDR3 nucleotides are TGTGCCAGCAGTTATAGAGGGACAGTCGGGAATGAGCAGTTCTTC. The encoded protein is CASSYRGTVGNEQFF.

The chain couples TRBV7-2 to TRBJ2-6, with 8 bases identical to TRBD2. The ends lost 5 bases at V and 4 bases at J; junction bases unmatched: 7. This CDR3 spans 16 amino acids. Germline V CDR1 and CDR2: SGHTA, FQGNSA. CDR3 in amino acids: CASSPRGAVGANVLTF. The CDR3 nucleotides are TGTGCCAGCAGCCCGCGGGGGGCGGTAGGGGCCAACGTCCTGACTTTC.

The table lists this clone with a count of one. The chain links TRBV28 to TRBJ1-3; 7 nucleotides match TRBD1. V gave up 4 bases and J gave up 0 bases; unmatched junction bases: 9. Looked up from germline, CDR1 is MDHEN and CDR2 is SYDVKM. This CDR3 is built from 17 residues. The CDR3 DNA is TGTGCCAGCAGTTCCCCCGTGACAGGGTACTCTGGAAACACCATATATTTT. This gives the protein CASSSPVTGYSGNTIYF.

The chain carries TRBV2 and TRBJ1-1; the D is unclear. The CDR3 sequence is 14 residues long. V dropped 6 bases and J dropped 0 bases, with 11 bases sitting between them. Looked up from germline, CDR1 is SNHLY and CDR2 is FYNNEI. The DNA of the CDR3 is TGTGCCAGCAGGGTTACTTTTCTGAACACTGAAGCTTTCTTT. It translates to CASRVTFLNTEAFF. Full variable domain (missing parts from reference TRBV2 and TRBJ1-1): EPEVTQTPSHQVTQMGQEVILRCVPISNHLYFYWYRQILGQKVEFLVSFYNNEISEKSEIFDDQFSVERPDGSNFTLKIRSTKLEDSAMYFCASRVTFLNTEAFFGQGTRLTVV.

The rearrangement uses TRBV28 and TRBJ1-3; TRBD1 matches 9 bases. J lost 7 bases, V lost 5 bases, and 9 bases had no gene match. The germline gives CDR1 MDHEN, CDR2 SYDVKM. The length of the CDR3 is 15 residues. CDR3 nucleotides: TGTGCCAGCAGTCAAGACAGGGGGGAATCCAACACCATATATTTT. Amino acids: CASSQDRGESNTIYF.

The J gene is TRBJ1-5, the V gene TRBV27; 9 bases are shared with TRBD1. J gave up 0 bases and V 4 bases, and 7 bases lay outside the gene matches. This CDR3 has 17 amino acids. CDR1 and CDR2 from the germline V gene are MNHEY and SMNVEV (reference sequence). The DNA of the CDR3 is TGTGCCAGCAGTTCAACACCGGGACAGGGTAGCAATCAGCCCCAGCATTTT. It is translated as CASSSTPGQGSNQPQHF.

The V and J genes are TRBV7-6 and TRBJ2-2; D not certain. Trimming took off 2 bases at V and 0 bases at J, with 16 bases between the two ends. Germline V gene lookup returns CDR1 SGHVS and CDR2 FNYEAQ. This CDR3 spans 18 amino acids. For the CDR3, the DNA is TGTGCCAGCAGCTTAAATCGTTTCGGCAGGCCGAACACCGGGGAGCTGTTTTTT. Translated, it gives CASSLNRFGRPNTGELFF.

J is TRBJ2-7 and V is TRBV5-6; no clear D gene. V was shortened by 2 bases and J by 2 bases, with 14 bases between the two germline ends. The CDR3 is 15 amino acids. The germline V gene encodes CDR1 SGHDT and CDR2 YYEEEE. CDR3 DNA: TGTGCCAGCAGCTTCCGGGTCCACCCCACCTACGAGCAGTACGTC. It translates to CASSFRVHPTYEQYV.

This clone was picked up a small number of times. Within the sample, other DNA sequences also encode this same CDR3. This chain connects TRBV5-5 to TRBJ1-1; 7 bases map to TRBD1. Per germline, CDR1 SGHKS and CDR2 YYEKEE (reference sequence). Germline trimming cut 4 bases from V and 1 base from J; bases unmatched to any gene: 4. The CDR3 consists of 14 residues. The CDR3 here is CASSLAGGNTEAFF. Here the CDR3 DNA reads TGTGCCAGCAGCCTCGCAGGGGGGAACACTGAAGCTTTCTTT.

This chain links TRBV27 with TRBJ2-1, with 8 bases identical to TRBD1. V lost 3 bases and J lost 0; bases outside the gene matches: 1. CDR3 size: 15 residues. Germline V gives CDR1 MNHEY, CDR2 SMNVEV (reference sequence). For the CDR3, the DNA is TGTGCCAGCAGTTTTGACAGGGGCTCCTACAATGAGCAGTTCTTC. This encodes CASSFDRGSYNEQFF.

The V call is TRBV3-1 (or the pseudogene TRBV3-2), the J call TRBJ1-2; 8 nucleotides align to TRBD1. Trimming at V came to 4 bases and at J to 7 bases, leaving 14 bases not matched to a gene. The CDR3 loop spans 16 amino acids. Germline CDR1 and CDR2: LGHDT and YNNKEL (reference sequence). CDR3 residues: CASSPGQGGVRRGYTF. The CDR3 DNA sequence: TGTGCCAGCAGCCCTGGACAGGGCGGGGTTCGTCGTGGCTACACCTTC.

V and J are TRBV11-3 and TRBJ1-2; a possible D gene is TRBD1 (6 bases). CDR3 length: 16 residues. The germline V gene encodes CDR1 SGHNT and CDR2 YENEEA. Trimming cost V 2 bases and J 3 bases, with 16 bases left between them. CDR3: CASSLTHPGADYGYTF. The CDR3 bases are TGTGCCAGCAGCTTAACTCACCCAGGGGCGGACTATGGCTACACCTTC.

CDR3 protein: CSVGGGSGDTQYF. The CDR3 nucleotides are TGCAGCGTTGGAGGAGGGTCCGGTGATACGCAGTATTTT. The chain links TRBV29-1 to TRBJ2-3; D perhaps matches TRBD2 (6 bases). The CDR3 is made up of 13 amino acids. Germline values: CDR1 SQVTM, CDR2 ANQGSEA. V was clipped by 4 bases and J by 6 bases, with 14 bases between them.